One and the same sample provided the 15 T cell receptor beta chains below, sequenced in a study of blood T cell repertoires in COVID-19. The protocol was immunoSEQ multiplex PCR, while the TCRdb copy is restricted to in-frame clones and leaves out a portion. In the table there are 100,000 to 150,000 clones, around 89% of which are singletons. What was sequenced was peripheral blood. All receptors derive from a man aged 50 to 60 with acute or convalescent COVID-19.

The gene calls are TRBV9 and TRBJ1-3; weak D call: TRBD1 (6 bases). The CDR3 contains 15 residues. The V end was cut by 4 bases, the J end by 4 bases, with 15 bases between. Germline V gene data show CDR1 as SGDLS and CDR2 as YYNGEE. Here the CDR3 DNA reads TGTGCCAGCAGCCCCCGAATCGGGACAGGAAACACCATATATTTT. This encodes CASSPRIGTGNTIYF.

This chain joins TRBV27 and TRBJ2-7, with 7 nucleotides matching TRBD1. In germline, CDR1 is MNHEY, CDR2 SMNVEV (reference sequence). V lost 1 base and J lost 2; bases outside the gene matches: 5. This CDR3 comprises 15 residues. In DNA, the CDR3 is TGTGCCAGCAGTTTATGGAGGACAGGAGCCTACGAGCAGTACTTC. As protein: CASSLWRTGAYEQYF.

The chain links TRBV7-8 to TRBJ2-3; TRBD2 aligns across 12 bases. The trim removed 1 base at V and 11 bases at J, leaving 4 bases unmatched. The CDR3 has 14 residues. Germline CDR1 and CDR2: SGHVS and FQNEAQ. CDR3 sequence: CASSLGLAGGGQYF. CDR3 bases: TGTGCCAGCAGCTTAGGTCTAGCGGGAGGGGGGCAGTATTTT.

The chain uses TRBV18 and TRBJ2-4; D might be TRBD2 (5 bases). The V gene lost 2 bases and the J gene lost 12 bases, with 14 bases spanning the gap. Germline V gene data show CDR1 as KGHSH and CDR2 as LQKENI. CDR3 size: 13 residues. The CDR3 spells CASSPIQAGDQYF. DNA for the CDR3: TGTGCCAGCTCACCAATCCAGGCCGGGGATCAGTACTTC.

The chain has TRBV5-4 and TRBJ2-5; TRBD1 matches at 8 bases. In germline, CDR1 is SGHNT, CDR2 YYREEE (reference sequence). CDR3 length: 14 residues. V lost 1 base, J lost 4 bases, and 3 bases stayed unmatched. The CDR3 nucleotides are TGTGCCAGCAGCTTGAGTGGACAGGGAGAGACCCAGTACTTC. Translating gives CASSLSGQGETQYF.

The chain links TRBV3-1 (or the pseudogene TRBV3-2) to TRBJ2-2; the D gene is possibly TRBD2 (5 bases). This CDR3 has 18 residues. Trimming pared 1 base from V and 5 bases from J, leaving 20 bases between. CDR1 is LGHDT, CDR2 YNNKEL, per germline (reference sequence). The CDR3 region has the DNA TGTGCCAGCAGCCAAGTAGCCATGAGGGCCGAAAGAACCGGGGAGCTGTTTTTT. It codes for CASSQVAMRAERTGELFF.

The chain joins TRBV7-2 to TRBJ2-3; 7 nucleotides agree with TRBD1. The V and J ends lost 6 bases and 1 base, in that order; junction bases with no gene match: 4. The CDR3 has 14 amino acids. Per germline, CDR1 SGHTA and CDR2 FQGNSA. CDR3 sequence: CASRNTGGTDTQYF. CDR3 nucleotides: TGTGCCAGCAGGAACACAGGGGGCACAGATACGCAGTATTTT.

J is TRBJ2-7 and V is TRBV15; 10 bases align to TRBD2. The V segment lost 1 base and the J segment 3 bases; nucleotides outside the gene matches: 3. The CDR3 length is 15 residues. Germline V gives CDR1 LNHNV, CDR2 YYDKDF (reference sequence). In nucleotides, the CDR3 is TGTGCCACCAGCAGAGCCCTAGCGGGAGTCTACGAGCAGTACTTC. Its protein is CATSRALAGVYEQYF. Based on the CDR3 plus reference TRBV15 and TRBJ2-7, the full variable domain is DAMVIQNPRYQVTQFGKPVTLSCSQTLNHNVMYWYQQKSSQAPKLLFHYYDKDFNNEADTPDNFQSRRPNTSFCFLDIRSPGLGDTAMYLCATSRALAGVYEQYFGPGTRLTVT.

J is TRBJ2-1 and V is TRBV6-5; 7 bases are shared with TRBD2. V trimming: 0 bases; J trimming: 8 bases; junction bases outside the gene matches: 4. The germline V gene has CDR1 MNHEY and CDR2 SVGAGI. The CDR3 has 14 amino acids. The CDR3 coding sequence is TGTGCCAGCAGTTACTCCGGGACTAAGGATGAGCAGTTCTTC. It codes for CASSYSGTKDEQFF.

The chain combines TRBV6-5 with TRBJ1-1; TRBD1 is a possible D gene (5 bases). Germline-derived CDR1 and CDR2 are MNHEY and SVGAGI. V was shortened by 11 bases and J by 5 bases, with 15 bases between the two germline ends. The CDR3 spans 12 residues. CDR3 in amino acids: CASKGPSTEAFF. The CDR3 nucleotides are TGTGCCTCTAAGGGGCCAAGTACTGAAGCTTTCTTT.

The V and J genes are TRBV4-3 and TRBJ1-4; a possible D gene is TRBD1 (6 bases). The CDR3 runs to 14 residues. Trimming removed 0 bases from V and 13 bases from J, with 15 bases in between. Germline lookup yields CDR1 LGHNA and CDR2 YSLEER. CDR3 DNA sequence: TGCGCCAGCAGCCAAGAGGGGGCCTCGGATGGACTGTTTTTT. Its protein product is CASSQEGASDGLFF.

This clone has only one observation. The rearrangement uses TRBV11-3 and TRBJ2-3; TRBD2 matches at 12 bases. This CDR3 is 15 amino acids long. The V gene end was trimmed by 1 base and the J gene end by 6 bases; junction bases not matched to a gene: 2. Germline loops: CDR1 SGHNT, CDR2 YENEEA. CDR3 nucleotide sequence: TGTGCCAGCAGCTTAGGACTAGCGGGAGATGATACGCAGTATTTT. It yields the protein CASSLGLAGDDTQYF.

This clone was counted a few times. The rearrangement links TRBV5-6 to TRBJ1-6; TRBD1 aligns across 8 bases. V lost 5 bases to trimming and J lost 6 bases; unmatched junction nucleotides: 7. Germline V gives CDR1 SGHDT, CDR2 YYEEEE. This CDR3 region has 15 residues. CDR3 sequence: CASRSGGAFNSPLHF. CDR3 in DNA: TGTGCCAGCAGATCAGGGGGCGCTTTTAATTCACCCCTCCACTTT.

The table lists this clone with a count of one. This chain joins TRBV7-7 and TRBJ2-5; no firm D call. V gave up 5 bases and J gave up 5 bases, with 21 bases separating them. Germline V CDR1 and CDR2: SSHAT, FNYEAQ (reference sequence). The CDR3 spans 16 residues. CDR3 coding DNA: TGTGCCAGCAGCCACGGAGTAGCCCCACTCGGGGAGACCCAGTACTTC. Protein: CASSHGVAPLGETQYF. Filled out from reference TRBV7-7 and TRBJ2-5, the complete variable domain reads GAGVSQSPRYKVTKRGQDVTLRCDPISSHATLYWYQQALGQGPEFLTYFNYEAQPDKSGLPSDRFSAERPEGSISTLTIQRTEQRDSAMYRCASSHGVAPLGETQYFGPGTRLLVL.

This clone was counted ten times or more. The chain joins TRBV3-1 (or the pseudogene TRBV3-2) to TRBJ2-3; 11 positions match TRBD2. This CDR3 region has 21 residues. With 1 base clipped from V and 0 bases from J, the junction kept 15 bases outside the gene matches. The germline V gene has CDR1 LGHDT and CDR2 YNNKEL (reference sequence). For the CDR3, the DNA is TGTGCCAGCAGCCAAGCACTAGCGGGAGCCAAGCCTAGGAAAAGCACAGATACGCAGTATTTT. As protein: CASSQALAGAKPRKSTDTQYF.